Sequencing of this TCR beta chain was carried out in a study of blood T cells in healthy people across ages. Overall study context: For every two T cells, template switching captured about one barcoded beta molecule.

Then a second PCR, running about 6 to 12 cycles, was carried out with a sample-barcoded 5' primer and a J-beta primer mix. A single record per CDR3 protein comes from TCRdb applying MiXCR to the 5' RACE reads. This table has about 1.5 million distinct CDR3 sequences, 40% to 50% appearing once. The CDR3 spans 18 residues. Germline V lookup: CDR1 ENHRY, CDR2 SYGVKD. V shed 0 bases, J shed 4 bases, and the junction held 10 bases outside the gene matches. This clonotype was seen a handful of times. The TCR comes from a woman aged 18-29 years in good health. The chain employs TRBV10-3 and TRBJ2-1, with TRBD1 matching over 9 bases. The sequencing input was blood. CDR3 DNA sequence: TGTGCCATCAGTGAGTCGAGTTGGACAGGGGCTGTTTACAATGAGCAGTTCTTC. Protein: CAISESSWTGAVYNEQFF.